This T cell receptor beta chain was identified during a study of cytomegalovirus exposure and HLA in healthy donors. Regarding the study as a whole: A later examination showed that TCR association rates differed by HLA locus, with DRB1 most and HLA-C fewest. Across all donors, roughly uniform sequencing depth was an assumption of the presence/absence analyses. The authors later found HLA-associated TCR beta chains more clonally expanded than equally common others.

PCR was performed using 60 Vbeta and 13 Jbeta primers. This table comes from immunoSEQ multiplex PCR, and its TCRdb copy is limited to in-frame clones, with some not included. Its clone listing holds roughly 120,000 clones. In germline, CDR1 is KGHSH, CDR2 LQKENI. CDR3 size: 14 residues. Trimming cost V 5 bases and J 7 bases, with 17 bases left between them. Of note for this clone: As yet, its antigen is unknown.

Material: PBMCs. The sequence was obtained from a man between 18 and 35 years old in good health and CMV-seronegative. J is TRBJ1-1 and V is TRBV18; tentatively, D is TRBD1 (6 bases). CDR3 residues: CASSSTTGLGEAFF. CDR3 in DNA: TGTGCCAGCTCAAGTACCACAGGGTTAGGTGAAGCTTTCTTT.